This TCR beta chain was identified in a study of regulatory T cells in long-lasting Graves disease. Looked up from germline, CDR1 is GTSNPN and CDR2 is SVGIG (reference sequence). This CDR3 spans 15 amino acids. Time point meaning: newly diagnosed GD, antithyroid drugs for less than 3 months. RNA isolated from PBMCs was used to make the TCR library. Arm-PCR with iRepertoire HTBI primers amplified the CDR3 regions for these TCR beta libraries. TCRdb fed the multiplex PCR reads into MiXCR, producing one record per CDR3 protein. This repertoire shows about 460,000 distinct CDR3 sequences, about 15% found once; its top ten account for approximately 15%. This sample also belongs to another study, concerning T cells in Graves' hyperthyroidism and ophthalmopathy. As that study records: Graves' hyperthyroidism qualified as stable when ophthalmopathy did not progress within 18 months.

The sample was peripheral blood mononuclear cells (PBMCs), taken at new diagnosis, from a patient treated with antithyroid drugs. This TCR derives from a woman aged 50 to 65 with Graves disease. The rearrangement joins TRBV30 to TRBJ2-5, with 15 bases identical to TRBD2. The J call is in doubt because the DNA end fits TRBJ2-1 better. The CDR3 sequence is CAWGLAGGLGNEQFF. CDR3 DNA sequence: TGTGCCTGGGGACTAGCGGGGGGGCTCGGAAATGAGCAGTTCTTC.